This TCR beta chain was identified during a study of T-cell reconstitution after alpha-beta-depleted transplantation in children. CDR1 and CDR2 (germline): DFQATT, SNEGSKA (reference sequence). The V end was cut by 5 bases, the J end by 3 bases, with 15 bases between. The CDR3 covers 14 residues. This sample's TCRbeta library carried unique molecular identifier barcodes. TCRdb recomputed calls from the PCR reads with MiXCR, one row per CDR3 protein. The table records 250,000 to 350,000 distinct CDR3 sequences, approximately 23% of them present only once. This clonotype was seen a handful of times. Antigen: not known. Study-wide results and caveats: Surviving recipient T cells and thymic progenitors underlay high day-60 TCRbeta diversity in some patients.

This clonotype was sampled from a male patient younger than 18 who had a stem cell transplant for acute lymphoblastic leukemia, so the T cells may come from the graft donor. The sequencing used PBMCs, mostly from graft donor cells, collected 180 days after TCRalphabeta/CD19-depleted stem cell transplant. This chain uses TRBV20-1 with TRBJ2-3; D is perhaps TRBD1 (5 bases). The CDR3 sequence is CSAARLGRTDTQYF. The CDR3, as DNA: TGCAGTGCTGCCCGACTGGGGCGAACAGATACGCAGTATTTT.